The source of this T cell receptor (beta chain) is a study of shared clonotypes between healthy human individuals. TCRdb keeps only in-frame clones here, not all; method: immunoSEQ multiplex PCR. The sample carries about 180,000 clones, about 93% recorded once. CDR1 SEHNR and CDR2 FQNEAQ come from the germline V gene (reference sequence). Losses at the gene ends were 5 bases for V and 1 base for J; bases not matched to a gene: 3. This CDR3 region has 14 residues. The specimen was naive CD4+ T cells sorted from blood. Specified subset: CD45RA+ positively selected. The TCR sequence derives from a young woman in good health. The J gene is TRBJ1-1, the V gene TRBV7-9, with 8 bases matching TRBD1. The CDR3 spells CASSIQGANTEAFF. The CDR3 coding sequence is TGTGCCAGCAGCATCCAGGGGGCGAACACTGAAGCTTTCTTT.